The 21 T cell receptor beta chains presented below share a single source sample, sequenced in a study of T-cell memory formation after mild COVID-19. TCRdb used MiXCR to reprocess the 5' RACE reads, holding one entry per CDR3 protein. The table records a few hundred thousand distinct CDR3 sequences, 20% to 25% of them present only once. The source material was PBMCs or a T cell subset sorted from them (not recorded which). These TCRs come from an adult woman who had mild COVID-19 (a few samples of this study predate the infection). Cell type and time point are not known.

This clonotype came up a few times. The rearrangement links TRBV7-6 to TRBJ2-5, with unresolved D. There are 13 residues in the CDR3. Germline CDR1 and CDR2: SGHVS and FNYEAQ. With 6 bases removed from V and 4 bases from J, the gap between germline ends came to 12 bases. This chain's CDR3 is CASRPLNLETQYF. CDR3 DNA: TGTGCCAGCAGGCCGCTGAATTTAGAGACCCAGTACTTC.

This clonotype was recorded at least ten times. The rearrangement joins TRBV7-2 to TRBJ2-2; D call uncertain. The CDR3 is 11 residues long. The V gene's germline CDR1 is SGHTA and CDR2 FQGNSA. V dropped 6 bases and J dropped 5 bases, with 4 bases sitting between them. The CDR3 DNA reads TGTGCCAGCAGACAAACCGGGGAGCTGTTTTTT. Translating gives CASRQTGELFF.

This clonotype has only a few counts. V is TRBV9 and J is TRBJ1-1; tentatively, D is TRBD1 (5 bases). The CDR3 consists of 15 residues. The germline CDR1 and CDR2 sequences are SGDLS and YYNGEE. Trimming removed 0 bases at V and 1 base at J, with 10 bases between. The CDR3 nucleotides read TGTGCCAGCAGCGTAGGGGGCACCCCGAACACTGAAGCTTTCTTT. Translation: CASSVGGTPNTEAFF.

This rearrangement joins TRBV27 to TRBJ2-7; 7 bases agree with TRBD1. J lost 2 bases, V lost 4 bases, and 5 bases had no gene match. The CDR3 contains 14 residues. Per the germline V gene, CDR1 is MNHEY and CDR2 is SMNVEV (reference sequence). CDR3 DNA sequence: TGTGCCAGCAGTTCCCCAGACAGGGCCTACGAGCAGTACTTC. Amino acids: CASSSPDRAYEQYF.

The V gene is TRBV5-8, the J gene TRBJ2-1, with 10 bases that match TRBD1. J gave up 8 bases and V 5 bases, and 10 bases lay outside the gene matches. The CDR3 sequence is 15 residues long. The germline gives CDR1 SGHTS, CDR2 YDEGEE. Written as DNA, the CDR3 is TGTGCCAGCAGACGCGACAGGGGGCTTATGTATGAGCAGTTCTTC. Protein sequence: CASRRDRGLMYEQFF.

The chain uses TRBV12-3 or TRBV12-4 and TRBJ2-7; a possible D gene is TRBD1 (6 bases). The CDR3 is 12 residues long. Trimming cost V 5 bases and J 2 bases, with 7 bases left between them. CDR3 bases: TGTGCCAGCAGTCAGGGGACCTACGAGCAGTACTTC. Translation gives CASSQGTYEQYF.

This clonotype was found a few times. This chain uses TRBV25-1 with TRBJ2-3; no clear D gene. With 4 bases removed from V and 8 bases from J, the gap between germline ends came to 10 bases. This CDR3 region has 12 residues. CDR1 is MGHDK and CDR2 is SYGVNS in the germline V gene. Written as DNA, the CDR3 is TGTGCCAGCAGTGCAGGCTTAAGTACGCAGTATTTT. Residues: CASSAGLSTQYF.

The sample holds a few counts of this clonotype. The chain uses TRBV7-9 and TRBJ2-7; D uncertain. V gave up 5 bases and J gave up 2 bases, with 16 bases separating them. Germline V CDR1 and CDR2: SEHNR, FQNEAQ (reference sequence). The CDR3 sequence is 15 residues long. CDR3 loop: CASSDRYRRTYEQYF. The CDR3, as DNA: TGTGCCAGCAGCGATAGGTACAGAAGAACCTACGAGCAGTACTTC.

The chain is built from TRBV6-1 and TRBJ1-4, with D perhaps matching TRBD1 (6 bases). Trimming shortened V by 5 bases and J by 5 bases, and 12 bases separated the two germline ends. Germline V gives CDR1 MNHNS, CDR2 SASEGT. This CDR3 is built from 14 residues. The CDR3 DNA is TGTGCCAGCAGTAGCTTTCAGGGGAATGAAAAACTGTTTTTT. Translating it yields CASSSFQGNEKLFF.

On this clonotype: Sequence at one end of the junction differs from germline and may be a read error. The V and J genes are TRBV20-1 and TRBJ1-2; D gene uncertain. Per the germline V gene, CDR1 is DFQATT and CDR2 is SNEGSKA (reference sequence). The length of the CDR3 is 9 residues. The CDR3 reads CSARDGTPF. The CDR3 nucleotides read TGCAGTGCTAGAGACGGTACCCCTTTC.

V and J are TRBV3-1 and TRBJ1-1, with a tentative D call TRBD1 (5 bases). The germline gives CDR1 LGHDT, CDR2 YNNKEL (reference sequence). Trimming removed 1 base at V and 0 bases at J, with 24 bases between. The CDR3 is 20 residues long. The CDR3 region is CASSQARIRVGARMNTEAFF. The CDR3 nucleotides read TGTGCCAGCAGCCAAGCCCGTATACGGGTAGGGGCGCGTATGAACACTGAAGCTTTCTTT.

The genes are TRBV19 and TRBJ1-5; D is possibly TRBD1 (5 bases). The CDR3 has 16 amino acids. V dropped 6 bases and J dropped 6 bases, with 21 bases sitting between them. Looked up from germline, CDR1 is LNHDA and CDR2 is SQIVND (reference sequence). The CDR3 protein is CASSPVLGHNGQPQHF. CDR3 sequence (DNA): TGTGCCAGTAGCCCTGTTCTGGGGCACAATGGTCAGCCCCAGCATTTT.

J is TRBJ2-3 and V is TRBV4-2; no reliable D call. V lost 0 bases and J 2 bases, leaving 12 bases between the germline ends. Germline assignment: CDR1 LGHNA and CDR2 YNFKEQ. CDR3 length equals 16 residues. The CDR3 is CASSQDAAPTTDTQYF. The CDR3, as DNA: TGTGCCAGCAGCCAAGACGCCGCGCCTACCACAGATACGCAGTATTTT.

The chain uses TRBV7-2 and TRBJ2-7, with D perhaps TRBD2 (5 bases). The CDR3 totals 15 residues. Trimming left V 1 base short and J 0 bases short, with 10 bases between. CDR1 is SGHTA and CDR2 is FQGNSA in the germline V gene. The CDR3 bases are TGTGCCAGCAGCTTAGGACTACCAAGCTCCTACGAGCAGTACTTC. It translates to CASSLGLPSSYEQYF.

The chain recombines TRBV6-5 with TRBJ2-5; TRBD2 matches at 8 bases. CDR3 size: 14 residues. CDR1 and CDR2 (germline): MNHEY, SVGAGI. The trim removed 6 bases at V and 2 bases at J, leaving 5 bases unmatched. CDR3 in DNA: TGTGCCAGCAGGCAGTTAGCGGGGCAAGAGACCCAGTACTTC. It is translated as CASRQLAGQETQYF.

CDR3 sequence: CATSVSGVLETQYF. The CDR3 coding sequence is TGTGCCACCAGTGTCTCTGGAGTTTTAGAGACCCAGTACTTC. The rearrangement links TRBV24-1 to TRBJ2-5; D unclear. This CDR3 is built from 14 residues. The germline gives CDR1 KGHDR, CDR2 SFDVKD. Trimming removed 5 bases at V and 4 bases at J, with 13 bases between.

This clonotype was detected once. V and J are TRBV5-4 and TRBJ1-2; no clear D gene. V was clipped by 0 bases and J by 6 bases, with 18 bases between them. This CDR3 spans 16 amino acids. CDR1 SGHNT and CDR2 YYREEE come from the germline V gene (reference sequence). CDR3: CASSLAPENPLDGYTF. For the CDR3, the DNA is TGTGCCAGCAGCTTGGCTCCAGAGAACCCCCTAGATGGCTACACCTTC.

This clonotype was counted a few times. This chain uses TRBV5-1 with TRBJ1-1; 7 nucleotides align to TRBD1. CDR3 size: 14 residues. V shed 4 bases, J shed 1 base, and the junction held 4 bases outside the gene matches. Germline assignment: CDR1 SGHRS and CDR2 YFSETQ. The CDR3 loop is CASSRTGTNTEAFF. CDR3 coding DNA: TGCGCCAGCAGCCGGACAGGTACGAACACTGAAGCTTTCTTT.

The chain uses TRBV12-3 or TRBV12-4 and TRBJ2-7; D is ambiguous. This CDR3 comprises 16 residues. Trimming removed 3 bases from V and 1 base from J, with 16 bases in between. CDR3 in DNA: TGTGCCAGCAGTTTGGCGATTGGTGCCAGATCCTACGAGCAGTACTTC. Protein product: CASSLAIGARSYEQYF.

This clonotype was recorded a few times. V and J are TRBV12-3 or TRBV12-4 and TRBJ2-2, with TRBD2 identical over 13 bases. Trimming cost V 4 bases and J 4 bases; bases outside gene matches: 12. The CDR3 loop spans 19 amino acids. Written as DNA, the CDR3 is TGTGCCAGCAGTTCCAACCCACTAGCGGGAGGGCCGGGCACCGGGGAGCTGTTTTTT. Protein: CASSSNPLAGGPGTGELFF.

The chain has TRBV5-1 and TRBJ1-1; D call uncertain. Trimming took 1 base from V and 7 from J, leaving 17 bases between them. The CDR3 is 15 amino acids. Per the germline V gene, CDR1 is SGHRS and CDR2 is YFSETQ. This CDR3 reads CASSLRVSQTSEAFF. CDR3 DNA sequence: TGCGCCAGCAGCTTGCGAGTTTCCCAAACGAGTGAAGCTTTCTTT.